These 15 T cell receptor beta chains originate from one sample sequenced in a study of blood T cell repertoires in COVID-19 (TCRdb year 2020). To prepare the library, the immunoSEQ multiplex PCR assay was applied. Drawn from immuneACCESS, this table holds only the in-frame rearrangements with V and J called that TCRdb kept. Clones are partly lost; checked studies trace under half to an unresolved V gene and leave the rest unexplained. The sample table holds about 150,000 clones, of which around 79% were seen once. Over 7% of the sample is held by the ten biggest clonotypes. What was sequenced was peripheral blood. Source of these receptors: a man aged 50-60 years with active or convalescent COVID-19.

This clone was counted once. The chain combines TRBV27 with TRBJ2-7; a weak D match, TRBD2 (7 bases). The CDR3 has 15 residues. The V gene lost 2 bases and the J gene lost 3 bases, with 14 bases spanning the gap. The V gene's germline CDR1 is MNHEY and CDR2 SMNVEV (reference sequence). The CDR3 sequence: CASSLGGPGGYEQYF. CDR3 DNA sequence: TGTGCCAGCAGTTTAGGGGGGCCGGGGGGCTACGAGCAGTACTTC.

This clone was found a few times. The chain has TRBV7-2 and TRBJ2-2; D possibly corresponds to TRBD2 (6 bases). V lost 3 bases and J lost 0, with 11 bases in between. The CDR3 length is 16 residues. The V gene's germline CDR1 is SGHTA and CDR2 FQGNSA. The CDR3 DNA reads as TGTGCCAGCAGCTTCGGACTACTCCCGAACACCGGGGAGCTGTTTTTT. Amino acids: CASSFGLLPNTGELFF.

The CDR3 here is CATGTGFGGYTF. CDR3 DNA sequence: TGTGCCACCGGGACAGGGTTTGGCGGCTACACCTTC. The chain joins TRBV6-5 to TRBJ1-2; TRBD1 matches 9 bases. V lost 10 bases to trimming and J lost 8 bases; unmatched junction nucleotides: 8. CDR1 is MNHEY, CDR2 SVGAGI, per germline. The CDR3 has 12 amino acids.

This chain's CDR3 is CASRGLRKGLNNQPQHF. Written as DNA, the CDR3 is TGTGCCAGCAGGGGCCTTAGGAAGGGGTTAAACAATCAGCCCCAGCATTTT. The V gene is TRBV2, the J gene TRBJ1-5, with a possible D match to TRBD1 (5 bases). The germline V gene encodes CDR1 SNHLY and CDR2 FYNNEI. The CDR3 is 17 amino acids. V gave up 6 bases and J gave up 3 bases, with 21 bases separating them.

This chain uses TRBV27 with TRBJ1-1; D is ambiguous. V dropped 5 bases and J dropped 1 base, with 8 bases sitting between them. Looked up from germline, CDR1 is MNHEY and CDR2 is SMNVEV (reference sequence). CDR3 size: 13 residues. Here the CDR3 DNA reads TGTGCCAGCAGTCCCTCAGAGAACACTGAAGCTTTCTTT. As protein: CASSPSENTEAFF.

Here the CDR3 reads CASSTYSGGWGTGELFF. CDR3 nucleotide sequence: TGTGCCAGTAGTACTTACTCAGGGGGCTGGGGCACCGGGGAGCTGTTTTTT. The chain employs TRBV19 and TRBJ2-2, with 8 nucleotides matching TRBD1. The CDR3 is made up of 17 amino acids. The germline CDR1 and CDR2 sequences are LNHDA and SQIVND (reference sequence). The junction had 11 bases not matched to a gene; V was cut back by 4 bases and J by 4 bases.

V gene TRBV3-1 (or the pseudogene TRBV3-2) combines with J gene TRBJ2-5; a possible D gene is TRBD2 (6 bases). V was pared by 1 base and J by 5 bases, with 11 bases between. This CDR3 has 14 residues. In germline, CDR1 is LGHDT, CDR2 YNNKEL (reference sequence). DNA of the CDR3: TGTGCCAGCAGCCAAGGGATAGCGGTGGAGACCCAGTACTTC. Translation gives CASSQGIAVETQYF.

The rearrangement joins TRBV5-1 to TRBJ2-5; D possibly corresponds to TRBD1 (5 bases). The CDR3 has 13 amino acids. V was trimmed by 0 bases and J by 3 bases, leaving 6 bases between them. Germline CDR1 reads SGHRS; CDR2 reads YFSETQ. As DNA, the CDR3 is TGCGCCAGCAGCTTGGGGGGCGAAGAGACCCAGTACTTC. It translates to CASSLGGEETQYF.

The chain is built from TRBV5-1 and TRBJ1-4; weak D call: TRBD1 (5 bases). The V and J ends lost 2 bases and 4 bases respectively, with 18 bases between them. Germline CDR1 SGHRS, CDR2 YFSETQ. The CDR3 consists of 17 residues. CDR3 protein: CASSLRSIRGVNEKLFF. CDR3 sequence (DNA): TGCGCCAGCAGCTTAAGATCTATACGGGGGGTTAATGAAAAACTGTTTTTT.

For the CDR3, the DNA is TGTGCCACCACCTCCTGGACAAGCAGGGGTAACGAGCAGTACTTC. Translating it yields CATTSWTSRGNEQYF. The chain combines TRBV28 with TRBJ2-7; D is perhaps TRBD1 (6 bases). V was clipped by 10 bases and J by 5 bases, with 24 bases between them. CDR1 is MDHEN, CDR2 SYDVKM, per germline. This CDR3 contains 15 residues.

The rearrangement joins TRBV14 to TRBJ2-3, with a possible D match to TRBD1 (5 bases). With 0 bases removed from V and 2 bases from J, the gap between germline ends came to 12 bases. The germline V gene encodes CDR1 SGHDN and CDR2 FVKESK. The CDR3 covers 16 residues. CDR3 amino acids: CASSQDQGLYTDTQYF. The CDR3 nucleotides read TGTGCCAGCAGCCAAGATCAGGGATTGTACACAGATACGCAGTATTTT.

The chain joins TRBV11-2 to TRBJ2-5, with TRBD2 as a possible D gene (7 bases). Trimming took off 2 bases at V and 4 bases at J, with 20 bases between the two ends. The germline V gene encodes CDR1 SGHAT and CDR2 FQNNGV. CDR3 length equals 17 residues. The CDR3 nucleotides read TGTGCCAGCAGCTTAAGGGGGGGCGTCGTGAATCCAGAGACCCAGTACTTC. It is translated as CASSLRGGVVNPETQYF.

The CDR3, as DNA: TGCGCCAGCAGCCCGGGGACAGGGGCTCCCGAGATCACTGAAGCTTTCTTT. Translating gives CASSPGTGAPEITEAFF. V is TRBV5-1 and J is TRBJ1-1, with 10 nucleotides matching TRBD1. The CDR3 sequence is 17 residues long. Germline V gives CDR1 SGHRS, CDR2 YFSETQ. V lost 4 bases to trimming and J lost 4 bases; unmatched junction nucleotides: 13.

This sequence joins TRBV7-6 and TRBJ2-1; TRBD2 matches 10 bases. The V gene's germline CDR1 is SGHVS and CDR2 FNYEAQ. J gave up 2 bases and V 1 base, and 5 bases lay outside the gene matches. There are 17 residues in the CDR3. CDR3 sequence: CASSLGLGLAAYNEQFF. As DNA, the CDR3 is TGTGCCAGCAGCTTAGGTCTCGGACTAGCGGCCTACAATGAGCAGTTCTTC.

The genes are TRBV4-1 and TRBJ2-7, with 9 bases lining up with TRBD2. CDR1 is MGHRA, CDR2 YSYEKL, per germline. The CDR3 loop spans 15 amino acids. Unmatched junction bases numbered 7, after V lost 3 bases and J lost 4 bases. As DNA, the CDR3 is TGCGCCAGCAGCCACCTTAGCGGGAGTAGGTACGAGCAGTACTTC. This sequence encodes CASSHLSGSRYEQYF.